The 5 T cell receptor beta chains presented below share a single source sample, sequenced in a study of blood T cell repertoires in COVID-19. Sequencing used immunoSEQ multiplex PCR; TCRdb keeps in-frame clones, though not all of them. In the table there are 85,000 to 95,000 clones, roughly 83% of which are singletons. The sequencing input was peripheral blood. These receptors were taken from a human donor in a cohort sampled during active COVID-19.

This chain connects TRBV24-1 to TRBJ2-7; 8 bases agree with TRBD1. The germline CDR1 and CDR2 sequences are KGHDR and SFDVKD. CDR3 length: 16 residues. The V and J ends lost 3 bases and 3 bases, in that order; junction bases with no gene match: 9. The CDR3 DNA reads as TGTGCCACCAGTGATCAGACAGGGGAAGGGCTCTACGAGCAGTACTTC. It translates to CATSDQTGEGLYEQYF.

CDR3 in amino acids: CASSPPRGSSYEQYF. The CDR3 bases are TGTGCCAGCAGCCCCCCTCGGGGGAGCTCCTACGAGCAGTACTTC. The gene calls are TRBV6-6 and TRBJ2-7; D may be TRBD2 (6 bases). Germline assignment: CDR1 MNHNY and CDR2 SVGAGI (reference sequence). V shed 6 bases and J shed 0 bases, with 15 bases lying between them. This CDR3 has 15 residues.

The chain uses TRBV2 and TRBJ1-6; D is ambiguous. CDR3 length equals 12 residues. V was clipped by 6 bases and J by 4 bases, with 4 bases between them. In germline, CDR1 is SNHLY, CDR2 FYNNEI. This CDR3 reads CASSVYNSPLHF. The CDR3 nucleotides are TGTGCCAGCAGCGTTTATAATTCACCCCTCCACTTT.

The chain links TRBV5-1 to TRBJ1-1; D is unclear. Per germline, CDR1 SGHRS and CDR2 YFSETQ. The length of the CDR3 is 14 residues. V shed 2 bases and J shed 2 bases, with 10 bases lying between them. The CDR3 DNA reads TGCGCCAGCAGCTTTTCAGACACTAACACTGAAGCTTTCTTT. Amino acids: CASSFSDTNTEAFF.

The DNA of the CDR3 is TGTGCCAGCAGTGTTTCGGCTCGGGGCGAGCAGTACTTC. Amino acid sequence: CASSVSARGEQYF. The chain links TRBV2 to TRBJ2-7; tentatively, D is TRBD2 (5 bases). Germline V gives CDR1 SNHLY, CDR2 FYNNEI. V shed 4 bases and J shed 6 bases, with 13 bases lying between them. This CDR3 region has 13 residues.